A selection of T cell receptor beta chains follows, all from one sample in a study of T cells in localized non-small cell lung cancer. Profiling relied on immunoSEQ multiplex PCR, and the TCRdb table lists in-frame clones only, not all of them. The profile shows 21,000 or so clones, roughly 86% of them singletons. Sequences were derived from peripheral blood mononuclear cells, sampled before any cancer treatment. Receptors originate from a male donor at least 60 years old with stage II lung adenocarcinoma. Both conserved end residues are part of each CDR3. The order of the fields is J gene, clone size, V gene, D gene, CDR3 protein, CDR3 DNA. A D gene is named only where the DNA matches it firmly. Rows may omit the clone size; those that give it use once, few, many or a size class.

J gene: TRBJ2-7; clone size: -; V gene: TRBV18; D gene: TRBD2; CDR3 protein: CASSPPSFRTSGTDYEQYF; CDR3 DNA: TGTGCCAGCTCACCACCCAGTTTTCGTACTAGCGGGACGGATTACGAGCAGTACTTC
J gene: TRBJ1-5; clone size: few; V gene: TRBV5-5; D gene: -; CDR3 protein: CASSFGHDQPQHF; CDR3 DNA: TGTGCCAGCAGCTTCGGACATGATCAGCCCCAGCATTTT
J gene: TRBJ1-4; clone size: -; V gene: TRBV4-2; D gene: -; CDR3 protein: CASSQENEKLFF; CDR3 DNA: TGTGCCAGCAGCCAAGAAAATGAAAAACTGTTTTTT
J gene: TRBJ2-7; clone size: -; V gene: TRBV10-3; D gene: TRBD1; CDR3 protein: CAISESIQGASEQYF; CDR3 DNA: TGTGCCATCAGTGAGTCGATTCAGGGGGCTTCCGAGCAGTACTTC
J gene: TRBJ2-3; clone size: -; V gene: TRBV6-1; D gene: TRBD2; CDR3 protein: CASSEDLAGGRTQYF; CDR3 DNA: TGTGCCAGCAGTGAAGATCTAGCGGGAGGGCGTACGCAGTATTTT
J gene: TRBJ2-3; clone size: few; V gene: TRBV29-1; D gene: TRBD1; CDR3 protein: CSVTGEGTDTQYF; CDR3 DNA: TGCAGCGTCACAGGGGAAGGCACAGATACGCAGTATTTT
J gene: TRBJ2-7; clone size: -; V gene: TRBV6-6; D gene: TRBD1; CDR3 protein: CASRLTGEVDEQYF; CDR3 DNA: TGTGCCAGCAGGCTGACAGGGGAAGTGGACGAGCAGTACTTC
J gene: TRBJ2-5; clone size: -; V gene: TRBV5-1; D gene: -; CDR3 protein: CASSLSGEETQYF; CDR3 DNA: TGCGCCAGCAGCTTGTCGGGGGAAGAGACCCAGTACTTC
J gene: TRBJ1-5; clone size: -; V gene: TRBV7-9; D gene: TRBD1; CDR3 protein: CASSLQGEQPQHF; CDR3 DNA: TGTGCCAGCAGTCTACAGGGGGAACAGCCCCAGCATTTT
J gene: TRBJ2-5; clone size: -; V gene: TRBV6-5; D gene: -; CDR3 protein: CASSEQYQETQYF; CDR3 DNA: TGTGCCAGCAGTGAACAGTACCAAGAGACCCAGTACTTC
J gene: TRBJ1-2; clone size: few; V gene: TRBV6-6; D gene: -; CDR3 protein: CASRDRTNYGYTF; CDR3 DNA: TGTGCCAGCAGGGATCGGACTAACTATGGCTACACCTTC
J gene: TRBJ2-7; clone size: -; V gene: TRBV5-1; D gene: TRBD2; CDR3 protein: CASGSGRLYEQYF; CDR3 DNA: TGCGCCAGCGGGAGCGGGAGGCTCTACGAGCAGTACTTC
J gene: TRBJ2-1; clone size: -; V gene: TRBV2; D gene: -; CDR3 protein: CASSGLGLGEQFF; CDR3 DNA: TGTGCCAGCAGTGGACTAGGTCTGGGCGAGCAGTTCTTC
J gene: TRBJ2-1; clone size: -; V gene: TRBV10-3; D gene: TRBD2; CDR3 protein: CASSALAGGGDEQFF; CDR3 DNA: TGTGCCAGCTCGGCACTAGCGGGAGGGGGAGATGAGCAGTTCTTC
J gene: TRBJ2-3; clone size: -; V gene: TRBV28; D gene: -; CDR3 protein: CATVGTTTWYQYF; CDR3 DNA: TGTGCCACCGTCGGGACAACCACTTGGTACCAGTATTTT
J gene: TRBJ2-4; clone size: -; V gene: TRBV15; D gene: -; CDR3 protein: CATSAVGNIQYF; CDR3 DNA: TGTGCCACCAGTGCGGTGGGGAACATTCAGTACTTC
J gene: TRBJ2-1; clone size: -; V gene: TRBV2; D gene: TRBD2; CDR3 protein: CASWGLAGEVYNEQFF; CDR3 DNA: TGTGCCAGCTGGGGACTAGCGGGAGAGGTCTACAATGAGCAGTTCTTC
J gene: TRBJ1-1; clone size: -; V gene: TRBV11-2; D gene: -; CDR3 protein: CASSPGTLNTEAFF; CDR3 DNA: TGTGCCAGCAGCCCAGGGACGTTGAACACTGAAGCTTTCTTT
J gene: TRBJ2-3; clone size: -; V gene: TRBV18; D gene: TRBD2; CDR3 protein: CASSPWETSGTSTDTQYF; CDR3 DNA: TGTGCCAGCTCACCATGGGAAACTAGCGGAACTAGCACAGATACGCAGTATTTT
J gene: TRBJ2-3; clone size: -; V gene: TRBV7-3; D gene: TRBD2; CDR3 protein: CASSPSGRRTDTQYF; CDR3 DNA: TGTGCCAGCAGCCCTAGCGGGAGAAGGACAGATACGCAGTATTTT
J gene: TRBJ2-7; clone size: -; V gene: TRBV5-6; D gene: -; CDR3 protein: CASSSRSYEQYF; CDR3 DNA: TGTGCCAGCAGTTCAAGGTCCTACGAGCAGTACTTC
J gene: TRBJ2-3; clone size: -; V gene: TRBV2; D gene: -; CDR3 protein: CASRGIGPGDTQYF; CDR3 DNA: TGTGCCAGCAGGGGAATCGGACCAGGTGATACGCAGTATTTT
J gene: TRBJ1-1; clone size: -; V gene: TRBV29-1; D gene: -; CDR3 protein: CSDSSRANTEAFF; CDR3 DNA: TGCAGCGACTCGTCCCGGGCGAACACTGAAGCTTTCTTT
J gene: TRBJ2-5; clone size: -; V gene: TRBV5-1; D gene: -; CDR3 protein: CASTLTGPQETQYF; CDR3 DNA: TGCGCCAGCACCTTAACGGGTCCTCAAGAGACCCAGTACTTC
J gene: TRBJ1-1; clone size: few; V gene: TRBV7-9; D gene: -; CDR3 protein: CASSYQGEAFF; CDR3 DNA: TGTGCCAGCAGTTACCAAGGGGAGGCTTTCTTT
J gene: TRBJ2-5; clone size: few; V gene: TRBV6-6; D gene: -; CDR3 protein: CASSLDTYQETQYF; CDR3 DNA: TGTGCCAGCAGCCTCGACACCTACCAAGAGACCCAGTACTTC
J gene: TRBJ1-2; clone size: -; V gene: TRBV28; D gene: -; CDR3 protein: CASSLKGRGYTF; CDR3 DNA: TGTGCCAGCAGTTTAAAGGGCCGTGGCTACACCTTC
J gene: TRBJ1-3; clone size: -; V gene: TRBV5-6; D gene: -; CDR3 protein: CASSFFGLGNTIYF; CDR3 DNA: TGTGCCAGCAGCTTCTTCGGGCTCGGTAACACCATATATTTT
J gene: TRBJ2-6; clone size: -; V gene: TRBV6-4; D gene: -; CDR3 protein: CASRADRANVLTF; CDR3 DNA: TGTGCCAGCAGAGCGGACAGGGCCAACGTCCTGACTTTC
J gene: TRBJ2-5; clone size: -; V gene: TRBV5-1; D gene: TRBD2; CDR3 protein: CASSLGGLAGAGETQYF; CDR3 DNA: TGCGCCAGCAGCTTGGGCGGACTAGCGGGTGCGGGAGAGACCCAGTACTTC
J gene: TRBJ2-3; clone size: -; V gene: TRBV6-6; D gene: -; CDR3 protein: CASMGGADTQYF; CDR3 DNA: TGTGCCAGCATGGGGGGAGCAGATACGCAGTATTTT
J gene: TRBJ1-1; clone size: -; V gene: TRBV7-2; D gene: -; CDR3 protein: CASSLAPTGWTFF; CDR3 DNA: TGTGCCAGCAGCTTAGCCCCGACAGGTTGGACTTTCTTT
J gene: TRBJ1-3; clone size: once; V gene: TRBV27; D gene: -; CDR3 protein: CASSLPDRDSGNTIYF; CDR3 DNA: TGTGCCAGCAGTTTACCGGACAGAGACTCTGGAAACACCATATATTTT
J gene: TRBJ2-5; clone size: -; V gene: TRBV29-1; D gene: -; CDR3 protein: CSGVAETQYF; CDR3 DNA: TGCAGCGGCGTGGCAGAGACCCAGTACTTC
J gene: TRBJ2-6; clone size: once; V gene: TRBV28; D gene: TRBD1; CDR3 protein: CASKGHPGTGSGANVLTF; CDR3 DNA: TGTGCCAGCAAGGGCCATCCCGGGACAGGCTCTGGGGCCAACGTCCTGACTTTC
J gene: TRBJ2-7; clone size: -; V gene: TRBV11-2; D gene: TRBD2; CDR3 protein: CASSLSGGPSYEQYF; CDR3 DNA: TGTGCCAGCAGCTTATCGGGAGGCCCCTCCTACGAGCAGTACTTC
J gene: TRBJ2-4; clone size: -; V gene: TRBV11-2; D gene: -; CDR3 protein: CASSAQGGVKNIQYF; CDR3 DNA: TGTGCCAGCAGCGCCCAAGGGGGGGTCAAAAACATTCAGTACTTC
J gene: TRBJ1-1; clone size: -; V gene: TRBV5-1; D gene: -; CDR3 protein: CASSSTGYNLNTEAFF; CDR3 DNA: TGCGCCAGCAGCTCAACAGGCTACAACTTGAACACTGAAGCTTTCTTT
J gene: TRBJ2-2; clone size: once; V gene: TRBV2; D gene: -; CDR3 protein: CASSEESLTLSTGELFF; CDR3 DNA: TGTGCCAGCAGTGAAGAATCTCTCACCTTATCGACCGGGGAGCTGTTTTTT
J gene: TRBJ2-7; clone size: -; V gene: TRBV6-6; D gene: TRBD1; CDR3 protein: CASSSPGQGGEQYF; CDR3 DNA: TGTGCCAGCAGTTCACCGGGACAGGGAGGGGAGCAGTACTTC
J gene: TRBJ2-5; clone size: -; V gene: TRBV2; D gene: TRBD2; CDR3 protein: CASSASGTTQETQYF; CDR3 DNA: TGTGCCAGCAGTGCCAGCGGGACTACACAAGAGACCCAGTACTTC